Given below is one TCR beta chain in context. TCRdb's copy holds only in-frame clones and misses some; the assay was immunoSEQ multiplex PCR. The data contain just over 1,000 clones, around 92% of them singletons. The sample originates from a study of brain metastases from non-small cell lung cancer. The sample consisted of tumor-adjacent normal tissue. The TCR sequence derives from a donor aged 40 or over with non-small cell lung cancer.

The CDR3 spells CASSEGRWSTDTQYF. The CDR3 DNA reads TGTGCCAGCAGTGAGGGACGGTGGAGCACAGATACGCAGTATTTT. The V gene is TRBV6-1, the J gene TRBJ2-3; D assignment may be TRBD1 or TRBD2 (5 bases each). V was clipped by 3 bases and J by 0 bases, with 10 bases between them. The CDR3 is 15 residues long. Germline lookup yields CDR1 MNHNS and CDR2 SASEGT.